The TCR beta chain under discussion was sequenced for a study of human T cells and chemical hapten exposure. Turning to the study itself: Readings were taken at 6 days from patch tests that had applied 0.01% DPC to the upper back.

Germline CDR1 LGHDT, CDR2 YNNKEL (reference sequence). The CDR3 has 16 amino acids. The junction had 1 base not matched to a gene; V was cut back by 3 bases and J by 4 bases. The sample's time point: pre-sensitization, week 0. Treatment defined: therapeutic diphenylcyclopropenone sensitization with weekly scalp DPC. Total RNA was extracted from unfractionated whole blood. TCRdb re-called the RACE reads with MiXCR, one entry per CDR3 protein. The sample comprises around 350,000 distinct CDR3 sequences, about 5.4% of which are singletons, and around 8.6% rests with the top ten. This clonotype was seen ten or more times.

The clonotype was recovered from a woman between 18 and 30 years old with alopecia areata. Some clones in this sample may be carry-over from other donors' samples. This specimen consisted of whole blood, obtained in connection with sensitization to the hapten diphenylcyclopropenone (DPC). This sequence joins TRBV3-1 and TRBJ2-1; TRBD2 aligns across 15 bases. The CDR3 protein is CASSQGLAGGYNEQFF. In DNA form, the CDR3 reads TGTGCCAGCAGCCAGGGACTAGCGGGGGGATACAATGAGCAGTTCTTC.